Only a few counts were recorded for the clone carrying this TCR beta chain. Its cognate antigen is unknown. Time point indicated: week 11, during vaccination. Topical imiquimod was applied with each vaccine dose, which held 300 ug of mutant IDH1 20-mer peptide. The method was immunoSEQ multiplex PCR; TCRdb's version includes in-frame clones alone and lacks a portion of them. This sample has 60,000 to 75,000 clones, with 84% found just once. Germline CDR1 DFQATT, CDR2 SNEGSKA (reference sequence). The CDR3 is 11 residues long. Between the trimmed V and J ends, which lost 0 bases and 5 bases, there was a span of 4 bases. This sample is part of a study of a mutant IDH1 vaccine in newly diagnosed glioma.

The receptor's source is a man aged 30-40 years with glioma. The J gene is TRBJ1-1, the V gene TRBV20-1; D is unresolved. The starting material was PBMCs, obtained from a glioma patient whose treatment included an IDH1 peptide vaccine. CDR3 loop: CSARDMTEAFF. CDR3 bases: TGCAGTGCTAGAGATATGACTGAAGCTTTCTTT.